This T cell receptor beta chain emerged from a study of T cell changes during pregnancy in multiple sclerosis. The protocol was immunoSEQ multiplex PCR, while the TCRdb copy is restricted to in-frame clones and leaves out a portion. The table has 75,000 to 100,000 clones, 90% seen once. From germline, CDR1 is SGHVS and CDR2 FNYEAQ. This CDR3 comprises 13 residues. Trimming took off 5 bases at V and 2 bases at J, with 8 bases between the two ends. The chain recombines TRBV7-6 with TRBJ2-3; D remains unclear. The TCR comes from a female donor in good health, enrolled as a control in a pregnancy study. The sample in question was peripheral blood, obtained in the second trimester of pregnancy. In DNA, the CDR3 is TGTGCCAGCAGCCACAGTTCCACAGATACGCAGTATTTT. Translated, it gives CASSHSSTDTQYF.